This T cell receptor (beta chain) was sequenced in a study of glioma-infiltrating T cells after dendritic cell vaccination. The CDR3 loop spans 14 amino acids. Germline assignment: CDR1 SNHLY and CDR2 FYNNEI. Trimming took off 4 bases at V and 5 bases at J, with 15 bases between the two ends. Indicated time point: after dendritic cell vaccination, including at tumor progression/relapse. Sequencing used immunoSEQ multiplex PCR; TCRdb keeps in-frame clones, though not all of them. The sample records roughly 60,000 clones, around nine tenths being singletons. V and J are TRBV2 and TRBJ2-7; D might be TRBD1 (6 bases). The material was blood, obtained after dendritic cell vaccination. The TCR sequence derives from a human donor with glioblastoma. The CDR3 nucleotides are TGTGCCAGCAGTGTGCCAGGGGACGCCCACGAGCAGTACTTC. Its translation: CASSVPGDAHEQYF.